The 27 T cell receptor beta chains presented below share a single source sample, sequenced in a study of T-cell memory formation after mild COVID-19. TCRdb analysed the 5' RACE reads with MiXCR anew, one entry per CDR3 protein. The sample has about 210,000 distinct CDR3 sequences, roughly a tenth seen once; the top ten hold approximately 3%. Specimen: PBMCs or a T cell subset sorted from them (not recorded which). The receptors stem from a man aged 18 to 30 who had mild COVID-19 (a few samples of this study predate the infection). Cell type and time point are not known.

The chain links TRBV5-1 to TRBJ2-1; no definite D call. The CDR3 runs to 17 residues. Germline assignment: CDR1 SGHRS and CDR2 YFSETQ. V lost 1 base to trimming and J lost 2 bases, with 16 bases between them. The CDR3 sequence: CASSLSPLGGPYNEQFF. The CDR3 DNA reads TGCGCCAGCAGCTTGTCCCCCCTGGGCGGCCCCTACAATGAGCAGTTCTTC.

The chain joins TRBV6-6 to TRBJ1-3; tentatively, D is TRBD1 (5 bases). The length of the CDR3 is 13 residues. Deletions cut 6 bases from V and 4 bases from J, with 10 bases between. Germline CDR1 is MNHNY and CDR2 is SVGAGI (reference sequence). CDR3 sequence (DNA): TGTGCCAGCAGGAGGGGTGTCGGAAACACCATATATTTT. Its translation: CASRRGVGNTIYF.

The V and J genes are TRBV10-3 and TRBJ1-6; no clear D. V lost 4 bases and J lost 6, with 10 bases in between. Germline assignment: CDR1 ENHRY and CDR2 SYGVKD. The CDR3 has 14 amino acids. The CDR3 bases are TGTGCCATCAGTGGGGAGGGTGGTAATTCACCCCTCCACTTT. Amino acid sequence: CAISGEGGNSPLHF.

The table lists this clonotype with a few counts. The CDR3 DNA reads as TGCAGCGTAGGTACAGGGGGGCACACAGATACGCAGTATTTT. Protein product: CSVGTGGHTDTQYF. V and J are TRBV29-1 and TRBJ2-3; 8 bases line up with TRBD1. CDR1 SQVTM and CDR2 ANQGSEA come from the germline V gene. The junction had 7 bases not matched to a gene; V was cut back by 6 bases and J by 2 bases. This CDR3 contains 14 residues.

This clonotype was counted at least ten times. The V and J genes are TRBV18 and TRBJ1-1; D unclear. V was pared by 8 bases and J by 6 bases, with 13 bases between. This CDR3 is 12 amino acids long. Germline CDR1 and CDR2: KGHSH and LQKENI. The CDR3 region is CASASRYAEAFF. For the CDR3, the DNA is TGTGCCAGCGCAAGCCGTTACGCTGAAGCTTTCTTT.

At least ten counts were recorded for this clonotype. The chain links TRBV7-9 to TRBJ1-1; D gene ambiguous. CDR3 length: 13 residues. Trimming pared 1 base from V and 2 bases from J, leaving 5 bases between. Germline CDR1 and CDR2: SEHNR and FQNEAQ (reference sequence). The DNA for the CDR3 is TGTGCCAGCAGCTTAGACAGTAACACTGAAGCTTTCTTT. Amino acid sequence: CASSLDSNTEAFF. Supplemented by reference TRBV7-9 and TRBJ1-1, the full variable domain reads DTGVSQNPRHKITKRGQNVTFRCDPISEHNRLYWYRQTLGQGPEFLTYFQNEAQLEKSRLLSDRFSAERPKGSFSTLEIQRTEQGDSAMYLCASSLDSNTEAFFGQGTRLTVV.

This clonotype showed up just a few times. The CDR3 here is CASSLGPHTDTQYF. As DNA, the CDR3 is TGTGCCAGCAGTTTAGGTCCTCACACAGATACGCAGTATTTT. V and J are TRBV12-3 or TRBV12-4 and TRBJ2-3; D remains ambiguous. The CDR3 spans 14 residues. With 1 base removed from V and 2 bases from J, the gap between germline ends came to 7 bases.

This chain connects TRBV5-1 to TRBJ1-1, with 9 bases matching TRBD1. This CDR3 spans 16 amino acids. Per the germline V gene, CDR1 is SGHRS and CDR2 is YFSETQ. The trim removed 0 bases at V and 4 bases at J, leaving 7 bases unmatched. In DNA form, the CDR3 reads TGCGCCAGCAGCTTGGCCCCGGGACAGGGTAGCACTGAAGCTTTCTTT. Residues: CASSLAPGQGSTEAFF.

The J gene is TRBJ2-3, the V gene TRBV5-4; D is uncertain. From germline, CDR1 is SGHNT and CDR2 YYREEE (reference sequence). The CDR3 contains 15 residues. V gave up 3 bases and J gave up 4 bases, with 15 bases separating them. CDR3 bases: TGTGCCAGCAGCTCCTCTAAGGACGCCCCAGATACGCAGTATTTT. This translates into CASSSSKDAPDTQYF. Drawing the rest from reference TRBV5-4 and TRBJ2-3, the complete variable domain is ETGVTQSPTHLIKTRGQQVTLRCSSQSGHNTVSWYQQALGQGPQFIFQYYREEENGRGNFPPRFSGLQFPNYSSELNVNALELDDSALYLCASSSSKDAPDTQYFGPGTRLTVL.

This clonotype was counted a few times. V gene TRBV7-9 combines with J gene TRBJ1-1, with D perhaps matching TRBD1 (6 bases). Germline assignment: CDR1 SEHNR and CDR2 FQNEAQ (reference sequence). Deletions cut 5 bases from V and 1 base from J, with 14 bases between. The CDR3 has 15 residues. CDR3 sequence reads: CASSLQGGTNTEAFF. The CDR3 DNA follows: TGTGCCAGCAGCCTGCAAGGGGGTACGAACACTGAAGCTTTCTTT. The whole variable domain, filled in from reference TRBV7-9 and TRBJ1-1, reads DTGVSQNPRHKITKRGQNVTFRCDPISEHNRLYWYRQTLGQGPEFLTYFQNEAQLEKSRLLSDRFSAERPKGSFSTLEIQRTEQGDSAMYLCASSLQGGTNTEAFFGQGTRLTVV.

The CDR3 bases are TGTGCCACAGGGACAGGGGGCTTCACCGGGGAGCTGTTTTTT. It specifies CATGTGGFTGELFF. This sequence joins TRBV10-3 and TRBJ2-2, with TRBD1 matching over 12 bases. Germline values: CDR1 ENHRY, CDR2 SYGVKD. This CDR3 has 14 residues. The ends lost 10 bases at V and 4 bases at J; junction bases unmatched: 4.

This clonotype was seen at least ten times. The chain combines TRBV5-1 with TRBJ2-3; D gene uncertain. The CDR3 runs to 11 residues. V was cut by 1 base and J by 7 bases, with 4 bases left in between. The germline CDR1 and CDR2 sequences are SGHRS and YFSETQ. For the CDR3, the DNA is TGCGCCAGCAGCTTGACGAATACGCAGTATTTT. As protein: CASSLTNTQYF.

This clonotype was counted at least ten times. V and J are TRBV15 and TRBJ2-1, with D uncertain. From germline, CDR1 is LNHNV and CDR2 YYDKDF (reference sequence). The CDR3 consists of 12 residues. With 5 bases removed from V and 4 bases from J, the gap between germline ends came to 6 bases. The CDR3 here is CATSLGYNEQFF. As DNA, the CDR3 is TGTGCCACCAGCTTGGGGTACAATGAGCAGTTCTTC.

The CDR3, as DNA: TGCAGTGCTGGCGAGGAGTACCAAGAGACCCAGTACTTC. Translated, it gives CSAGEEYQETQYF. V usage is TRBV20-1 and J usage is TRBJ2-5; D remains unclear. In germline, CDR1 is DFQATT, CDR2 SNEGSKA (reference sequence). The CDR3 has 13 residues. V lost 5 bases and J 0 bases, leaving 10 bases between the germline ends.

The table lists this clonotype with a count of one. DNA of the CDR3: TGCAGTGCTACCGGGGGCAGCAATCAGCCCCAGCATTTT. Its translation is CSATGGSNQPQHF. The chain is built from TRBV20-1 and TRBJ1-5; tentative D call: TRBD1 (6 bases). The V gene lost 4 bases and the J gene lost 1 base, with 8 bases spanning the gap. This CDR3 has 13 residues. Germline V CDR1 and CDR2: DFQATT, SNEGSKA (reference sequence).

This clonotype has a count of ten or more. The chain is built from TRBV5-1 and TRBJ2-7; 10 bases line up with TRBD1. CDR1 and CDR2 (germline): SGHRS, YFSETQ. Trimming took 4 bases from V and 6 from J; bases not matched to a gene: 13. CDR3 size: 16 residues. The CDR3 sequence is CASSPQMTGGAGEQYF. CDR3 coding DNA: TGCGCCAGCAGCCCGCAGATGACAGGGGGCGCAGGCGAGCAGTACTTC. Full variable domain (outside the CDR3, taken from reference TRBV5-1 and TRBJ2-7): KAGVTQTPRYLIKTRGQQVTLSCSPISGHRSVSWYQQTPGQGLQFLFEYFSETQRNKGNFPGRFSGRQFSNSRSEMNVSTLELGDSALYLCASSPQMTGGAGEQYFGPGTRLTVT.

For the CDR3, the DNA is TGTGCCTGGAGCGGGGGGGTAATTAATGAGCAGTTCTTC. Translation: CAWSGGVINEQFF. The rearrangement links TRBV30 to TRBJ2-1; 8 bases fit TRBD2. CDR3 length: 13 amino acids. Trimming took 3 bases from V and 7 from J; bases not matched to a gene: 5. Germline CDR1 reads GTSNPN; CDR2 reads SVGIG (reference sequence). The full variable domain, with the rest looked up from reference TRBV30 and TRBJ2-1, is SQTIHQWPATLVQPVGSPLSLECTVEGTSNPNLYWYRQAAGRGLQLLFYSVGIGQISSEVPQNLSASRPQDRQFILSSKKLLLSDSGFYLCAWSGGVINEQFFGPGTRLTVL.

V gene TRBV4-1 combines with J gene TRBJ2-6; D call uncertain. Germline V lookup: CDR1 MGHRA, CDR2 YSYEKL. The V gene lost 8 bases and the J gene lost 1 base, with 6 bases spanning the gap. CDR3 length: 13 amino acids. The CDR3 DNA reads TGCGCCAGCGGAATATCTGGGGCCAACGTCCTGACTTTC. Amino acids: CASGISGANVLTF.

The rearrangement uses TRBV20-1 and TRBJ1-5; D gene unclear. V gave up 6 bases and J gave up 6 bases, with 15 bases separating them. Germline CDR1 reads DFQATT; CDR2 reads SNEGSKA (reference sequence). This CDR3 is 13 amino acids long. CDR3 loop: CSASRGLSQPQHF. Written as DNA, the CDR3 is TGCAGTGCGAGCCGAGGGTTGTCTCAGCCCCAGCATTTT.

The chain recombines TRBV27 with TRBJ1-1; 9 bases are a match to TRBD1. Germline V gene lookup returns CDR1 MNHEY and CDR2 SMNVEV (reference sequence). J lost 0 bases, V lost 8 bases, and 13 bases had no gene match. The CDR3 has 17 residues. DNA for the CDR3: TGTGCCAGCGGATCCCGGACAGGGGCGCTCATGAACACTGAAGCTTTCTTT. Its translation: CASGSRTGALMNTEAFF.

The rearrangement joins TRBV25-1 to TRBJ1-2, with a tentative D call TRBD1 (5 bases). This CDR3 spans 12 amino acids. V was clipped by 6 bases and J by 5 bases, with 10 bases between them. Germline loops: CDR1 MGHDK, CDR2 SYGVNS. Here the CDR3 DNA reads TGTGCCAGCAGCGACTGGGGGTATGGCTACACCTTC. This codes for CASSDWGYGYTF.

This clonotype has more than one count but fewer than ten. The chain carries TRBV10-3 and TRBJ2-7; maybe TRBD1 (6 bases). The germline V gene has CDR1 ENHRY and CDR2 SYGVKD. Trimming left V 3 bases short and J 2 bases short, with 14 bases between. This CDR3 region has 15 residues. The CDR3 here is CAISDSTGNPYEQYF. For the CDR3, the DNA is TGTGCCATCAGTGACTCGACAGGCAACCCCTACGAGCAGTACTTC.

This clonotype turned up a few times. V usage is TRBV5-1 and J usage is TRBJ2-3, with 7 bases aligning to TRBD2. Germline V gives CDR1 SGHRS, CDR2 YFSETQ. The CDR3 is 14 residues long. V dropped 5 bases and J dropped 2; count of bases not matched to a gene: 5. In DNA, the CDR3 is TGCGCCAGCAGTCCGCGGGGGACCACAGATACGCAGTATTTT. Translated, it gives CASSPRGTTDTQYF.

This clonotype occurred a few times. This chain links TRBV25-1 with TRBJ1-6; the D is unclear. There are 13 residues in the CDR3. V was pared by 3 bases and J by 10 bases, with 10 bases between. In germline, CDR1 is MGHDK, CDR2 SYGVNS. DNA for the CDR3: TGTGCCAGCAGTGATTTCGTCCGATCACCCCTCCACTTT. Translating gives CASSDFVRSPLHF.

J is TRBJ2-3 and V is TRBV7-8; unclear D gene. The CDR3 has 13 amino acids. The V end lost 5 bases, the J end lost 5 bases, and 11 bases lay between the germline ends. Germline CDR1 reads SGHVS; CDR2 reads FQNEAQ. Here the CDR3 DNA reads TGTGCCAGCAGCCCCAACCGGCAAGATACGCAGTATTTT. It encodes CASSPNRQDTQYF.

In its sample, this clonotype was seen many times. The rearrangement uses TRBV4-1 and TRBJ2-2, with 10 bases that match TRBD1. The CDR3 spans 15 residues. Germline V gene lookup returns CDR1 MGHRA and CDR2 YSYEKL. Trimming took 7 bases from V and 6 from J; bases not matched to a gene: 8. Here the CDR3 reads CASNPRDRGPGELFF. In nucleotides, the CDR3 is TGCGCCAGCAATCCCAGGGACAGGGGCCCCGGGGAGCTGTTTTTT.

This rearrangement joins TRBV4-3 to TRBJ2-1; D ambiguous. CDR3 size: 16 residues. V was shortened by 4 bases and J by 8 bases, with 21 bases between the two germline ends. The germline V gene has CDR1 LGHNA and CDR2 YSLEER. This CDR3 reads CASSLNTEAFNHEQFF. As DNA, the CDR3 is TGCGCCAGCAGCCTTAACACTGAAGCTTTCAACCATGAGCAGTTCTTC.